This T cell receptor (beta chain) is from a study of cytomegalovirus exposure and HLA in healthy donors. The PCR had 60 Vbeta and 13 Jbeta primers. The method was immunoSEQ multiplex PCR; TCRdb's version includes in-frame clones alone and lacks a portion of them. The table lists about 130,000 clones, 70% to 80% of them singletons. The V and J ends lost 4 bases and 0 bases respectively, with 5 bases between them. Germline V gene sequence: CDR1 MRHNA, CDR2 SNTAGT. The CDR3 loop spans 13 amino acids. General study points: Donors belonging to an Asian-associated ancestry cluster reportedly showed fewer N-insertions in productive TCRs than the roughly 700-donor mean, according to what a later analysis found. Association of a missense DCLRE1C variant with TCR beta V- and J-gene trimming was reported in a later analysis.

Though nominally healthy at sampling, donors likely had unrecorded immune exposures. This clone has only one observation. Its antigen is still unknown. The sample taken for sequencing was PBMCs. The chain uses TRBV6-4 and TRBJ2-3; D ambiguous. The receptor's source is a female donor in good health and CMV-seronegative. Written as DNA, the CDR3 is TGTGCCAGCAGTGTTAGCAGCACAGATACGCAGTATTTT. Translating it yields CASSVSSTDTQYF.